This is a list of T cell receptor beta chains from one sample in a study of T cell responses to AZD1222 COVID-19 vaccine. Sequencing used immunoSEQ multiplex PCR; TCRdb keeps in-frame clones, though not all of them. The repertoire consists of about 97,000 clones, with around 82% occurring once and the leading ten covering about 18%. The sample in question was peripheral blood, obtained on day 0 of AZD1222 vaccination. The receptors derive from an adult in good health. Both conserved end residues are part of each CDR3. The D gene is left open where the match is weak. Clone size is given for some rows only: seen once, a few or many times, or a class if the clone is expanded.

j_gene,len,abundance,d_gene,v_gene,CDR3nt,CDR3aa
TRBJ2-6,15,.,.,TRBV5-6,TGTGCCAGCTTTTCCCAGGGTTCTGGGGCCAACGTCCTGACTTTC,CASFSQGSGANVLTF
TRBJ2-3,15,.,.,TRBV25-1,TGTGCCAGCAGCCCGGGGCAGGCAAGCACAGATACGCAGTATTTT,CASSPGQASTDTQYF
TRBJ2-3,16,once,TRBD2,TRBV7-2,TGTGCCAGCAGCTTTCGCGCGGGGGGATCCACAGATACGCAGTATTTT,CASSFRAGGSTDTQYF
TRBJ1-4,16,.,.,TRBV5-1,TGCGCCAGCAGCTTGGGCCGGGGGGCCCTTTCTGAAAAACTGTTTTTT,CASSLGRGALSEKLFF
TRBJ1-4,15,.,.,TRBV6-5,TGTGCCAGCACCCAGGGAAGCGGAACTAATGAAAAACTGTTTTTT,CASTQGSGTNEKLFF
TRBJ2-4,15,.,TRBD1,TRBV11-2,TGTGCCAGCAGCCTTGGGGGGACAGGGCAAAACATTCAGTACTTC,CASSLGGTGQNIQYF
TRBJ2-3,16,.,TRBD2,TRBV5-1,TGCGCCAGCAGCCCAGGACTAGCGGGAGGGCGAGATACGCAGTATTTT,CASSPGLAGGRDTQYF
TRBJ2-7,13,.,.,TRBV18,TGTGCCAGCTCACCCAATTCGGGGTACGAGCAGTACTTC,CASSPNSGYEQYF
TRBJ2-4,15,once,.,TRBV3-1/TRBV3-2,TGTGCCAGCAGCGTATATGGACGAGCCAAAAACATTCAGTACTTC,CASSVYGRAKNIQYF
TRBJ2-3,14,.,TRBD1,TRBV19,TGTGCCAGTAGTATAGGACAGGGGGCAGATACGCAGTATTTT,CASSIGQGADTQYF
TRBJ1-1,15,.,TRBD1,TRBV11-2,TGTGCCAGCAGCTTAAGAGGACAGGCGAACACTGAAGCTTTCTTT,CASSLRGQANTEAFF
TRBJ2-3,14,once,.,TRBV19,TGTGCCAGTACCGAGGGACCAAGCACAGATACGCAGTATTTT,CASTEGPSTDTQYF
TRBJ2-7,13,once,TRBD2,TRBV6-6,TGTGCCAGCACGCCTAGCGGGGGATACGAGCAGTACTTC,CASTPSGGYEQYF
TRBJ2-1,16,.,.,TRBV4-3,TGCGCCAGCAGCCCCCAAGGGGGAGCGACATACAATGAGCAGTTCTTC,CASSPQGGATYNEQFF
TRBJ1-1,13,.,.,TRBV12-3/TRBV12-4,TGTGCCAGCATCAAAAGGGAAAGAACTGAAGCTTTCTTT,CASIKRERTEAFF
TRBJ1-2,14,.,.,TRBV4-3,TGCGCCAGCAGCCAAGCCTGGGGCGACTATGGCTACACCTTC,CASSQAWGDYGYTF
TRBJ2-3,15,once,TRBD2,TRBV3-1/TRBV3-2,TGTGCCAGCAGCCCTACCGGACTAGCGGCAGATACGCAGTATTTT,CASSPTGLAADTQYF
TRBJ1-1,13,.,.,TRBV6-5,TGTGCCGTCGGCCGAGGCGTTGACACTGAAGCTTTCTTT,CAVGRGVDTEAFF
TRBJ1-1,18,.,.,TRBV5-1,TGCGCCAGCAGCTTGGCCCGCGGGGGAGGGGGAAGGAACACTGAAGCTTTCTTT,CASSLARGGGGRNTEAFF
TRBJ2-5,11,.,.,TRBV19,TGTGCCAGTAGTATTGGTCAGACCCAGTACTTC,CASSIGQTQYF
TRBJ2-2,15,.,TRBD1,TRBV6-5,TGTGCCAGCAGGGGACAGGGATTATTCACCGGGGAGCTGTTTTTT,CASRGQGLFTGELFF
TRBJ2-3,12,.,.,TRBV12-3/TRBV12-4,TGTGCCAGCAGTTTAGCGGGAGATACGCAGTATTTT,CASSLAGDTQYF
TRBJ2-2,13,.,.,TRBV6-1,TGTGCCAGCAGTGAAGTTGGGGCCGGGGAGCTGTTTTTT,CASSEVGAGELFF
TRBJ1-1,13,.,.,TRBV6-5,TGTGCCAGCAGTTACTCTACATACACTGAAGCTTTCTTT,CASSYSTYTEAFF
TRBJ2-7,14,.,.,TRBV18,TGTGCCAGCTCATCTAGGGAGGCGGACTACGAGCAGTACTTC,CASSSREADYEQYF
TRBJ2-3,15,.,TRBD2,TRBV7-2,TGTGCCAGCAGCTTAGCGGGGGGGAACACAGATACGCAGTATTTT,CASSLAGGNTDTQYF
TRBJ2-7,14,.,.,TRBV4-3,TGCGCCAGCAGCCAAGATGCCAGCTCCTACGAGCAGTACTTC,CASSQDASSYEQYF
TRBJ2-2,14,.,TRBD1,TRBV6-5,TGTGCCAGCAGGTCACAGGGGTACACCGGGGAGCTGTTTTTT,CASRSQGYTGELFF
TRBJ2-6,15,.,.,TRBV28,TGTGCCAGCAGTCAGACAGCACCTGGGGCCAACGTCCTGACTTTC,CASSQTAPGANVLTF
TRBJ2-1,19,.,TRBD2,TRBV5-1,TGCGCCAGCAGCTCCCTCGGACTAGCGGGGGTTAGCTCCTACAATGAGCAGTTCTTC,CASSSLGLAGVSSYNEQFF
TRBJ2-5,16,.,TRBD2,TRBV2,TGTGCCAGCAGTTTAACCCCCGCGGGGGTTGGAGAGACCCAGTACTTC,CASSLTPAGVGETQYF
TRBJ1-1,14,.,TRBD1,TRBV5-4,TGTGCCAGCAGCGGAACAGGGGGGGACACTGAAGCTTTCTTT,CASSGTGGDTEAFF
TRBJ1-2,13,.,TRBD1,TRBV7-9,TGTGCCAGCAGCTTACAGGGGGACTATGGCTACACCTTC,CASSLQGDYGYTF
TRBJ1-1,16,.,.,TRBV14,TGTGCCAGCAGCGGGCAGGGACGCAAGCAGAGCACTGAAGCTTTCTTT,CASSGQGRKQSTEAFF
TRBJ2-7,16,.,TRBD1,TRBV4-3,TGCGCCAGCAGCCATGGGACAGGGGCCTCCTCCTACGAGCAGTACTTC,CASSHGTGASSYEQYF
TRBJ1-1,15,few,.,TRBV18,TGTGCCAGCTCAACGGGGGGCGAAGCGGAGACTGAAGCTTTCTTT,CASSTGGEAETEAFF
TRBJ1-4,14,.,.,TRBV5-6,TGTGCCAGCAGGTCCGGGGCTAATAATGAAAAACTGTTTTTT,CASRSGANNEKLFF
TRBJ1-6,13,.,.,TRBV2,TGTGCCAGCACCCCAGGGGATCATTCACCCCTCCACTTT,CASTPGDHSPLHF
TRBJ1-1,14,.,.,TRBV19,TGTGCCAGTAGTTTAGAGCTACCGAACACTGAAGCTTTCTTT,CASSLELPNTEAFF
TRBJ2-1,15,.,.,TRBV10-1,TGCGCCAGCAGTGATGCTGGGTTCGGCTACAATGAGCAGTTCTTC,CASSDAGFGYNEQFF
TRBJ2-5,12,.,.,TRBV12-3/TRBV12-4,TGTGCCAGCAGCCCCGGTTCCATGACCCAGTACTTC,CASSPGSMTQYF
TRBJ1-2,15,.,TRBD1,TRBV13,TGTGCCAGCAGCTTAGAAACAGGGGGGAGTTATGGCTACACCTTC,CASSLETGGSYGYTF
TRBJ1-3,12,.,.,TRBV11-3,TGTGCCAGCAGCCAGCTGGGAAACACCATATATTTT,CASSQLGNTIYF
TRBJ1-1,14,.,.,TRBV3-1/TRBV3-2,TGTGCCAGCAGCCCCCCGCGGGGCAACACTGAAGCTTTCTTT,CASSPPRGNTEAFF
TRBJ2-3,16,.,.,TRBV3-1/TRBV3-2,TGTGCCAGCAGCCAATTGGCAGGACAGGGCGGGGGTACGCAGTATTTT,CASSQLAGQGGGTQYF
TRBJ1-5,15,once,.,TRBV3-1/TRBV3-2,TGTGCCAGCAGCCAAGAAGGGGTCGAGAATCAGCCCCAGCATTTT,CASSQEGVENQPQHF
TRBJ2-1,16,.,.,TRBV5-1,TGCGCCAGCAGCCGGACGGAGGGGGCCAACTACAATGAGCAGTTCTTC,CASSRTEGANYNEQFF
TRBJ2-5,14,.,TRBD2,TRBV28,TGTGCCAGCAGCCCCGGGGGGTGGGGGAAAATGGGTTACTTC,CASSPGGWGKMGYF
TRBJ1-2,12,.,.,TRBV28,TGTGCCAGCAGTCACCAGATATATGGCTACACCTTC,CASSHQIYGYTF
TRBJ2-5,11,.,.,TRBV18,TGTGCCAGCTCAATCCAAGAGACCCAGTACTTC,CASSIQETQYF
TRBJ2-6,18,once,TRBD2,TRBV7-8,TGTGCCAGCAGCTCAAGACTAGCGGGAGGGATTGGGGCCAACGTCCTGACTTTC,CASSSRLAGGIGANVLTF